The 22 T cell receptor beta chains reported below all come from one sample, sequenced in a study of cytomegalovirus exposure and HLA in healthy donors. The PCR made use of 60 Vbeta and 13 Jbeta primers. The method was immunoSEQ multiplex PCR; TCRdb's version includes in-frame clones alone and lacks a portion of them. Among over 110,000 clones, 70% to 75% were seen once, and the ten largest hold over 1%. Sequencing was performed on PBMCs. The source of these receptors is a woman aged 40-49 years in good health and CMV-seronegative.

The chain combines TRBV4-3 with TRBJ1-3, with a possible D match to TRBD1 (6 bases). The DNA end is a closer match to TRBJ2-2, so the J assignment may be wrong. The CDR3 covers 14 residues. Germline loops: CDR1 LGHNA, CDR2 YSLEER. The CDR3 protein is CASRAGQSTGELFF. CDR3 coding DNA: TGCGCCAGCAGGGCTGGACAGAGCACCGGGGAGCTGTTTTTT.

The chain employs TRBV2 and TRBJ2-7; D uncertain. Per the germline V gene, CDR1 is SNHLY and CDR2 is FYNNEI. The length of the CDR3 is 15 residues. V shed 7 bases and J shed 1 base, with 17 bases lying between them. The CDR3 DNA is TGTGCCAGCACCTTGCCCGGCCACAGTTCCTACGAGCAGTACTTC. Amino acids: CASTLPGHSSYEQYF.

The chain joins TRBV28 to TRBJ2-3; 7 bases line up with TRBD2. This CDR3 spans 16 amino acids. The J segment lost 0 bases and the V segment lost 1 base, leaving 4 bases of the junction unmatched. Looked up from germline, CDR1 is MDHEN and CDR2 is SYDVKM. The CDR3 nucleotides are TGTGCCAGCAGTTTATCGGCTAGCGGAAGCACAGATACGCAGTATTTT. Amino acids: CASSLSASGSTDTQYF.

This clone showed up just once. Germline and junction disagree at one end, which may indicate a read error. The V call is TRBV9, the J call TRBJ1-2; the D is unclear. Looked up from germline, CDR1 is SGDLS and CDR2 is YYNGEE. This CDR3 has 11 amino acids. CDR3 amino acids: CASSVGLRKAF. CDR3 DNA sequence: TGTGCCAGCAGCGTAGGGCTTCGAAAAGCGTTC.

There are many counts of this clone. At the DNA level, this CDR3 is encoded by other sequences in the same sample as well. The rearrangement links TRBV9 to TRBJ1-5; 7 positions agree with TRBD1. The CDR3 loop spans 14 amino acids. The germline CDR1 and CDR2 sequences are SGDLS and YYNGEE. V lost 8 bases to trimming and J lost 0 bases; unmatched junction nucleotides: 5. The CDR3 protein is CASSKGASNQPQHF. The CDR3 coding sequence is TGTGCCAGTTCAAAGGGGGCTAGCAATCAGCCCCAGCATTTT. Full variable domain (remainder filled in from reference TRBV9 and TRBJ1-5): DSGVTQTPKHLITATGQRVTLRCSPRSGDLSVYWYQQSLDQGLQFLIQYYNGEERAKGNILERFSAQQFPDLHSELNLSSLELGDSALYFCASSKGASNQPQHFGDGTRLSIL.

The chain combines TRBV29-1 with TRBJ2-3; 7 bases are a match to TRBD2. CDR3 length equals 12 residues. Per germline, CDR1 SQVTM and CDR2 ANQGSEA. Trimming removed 3 bases from V and 3 bases from J; junction bases left unmatched: 0. The CDR3: CSVEGGTDTQYF. The CDR3 bases are TGCAGCGTTGAGGGGGGGACAGATACGCAGTATTTT.

This clone was recorded a few times. The chain couples TRBV6-1 to TRBJ1-5; the D gene is possibly TRBD1 (5 bases). V dropped 4 bases and J dropped 6 bases, with 16 bases sitting between them. The CDR3 length is 15 residues. Germline-derived CDR1 and CDR2 are MNHNS and SASEGT. CDR3 residues: CASSGISGFGQPQHF. The CDR3 DNA is TGTGCCAGCAGTGGAATATCAGGGTTCGGTCAGCCCCAGCATTTT.

This clone was observed a few times. The rearrangement joins TRBV4-1 to TRBJ1-2; 9 nucleotides match TRBD1. Losses at the gene ends were 2 bases for V and 8 bases for J; bases not matched to a gene: 6. The germline CDR1 and CDR2 sequences are MGHRA and YSYEKL. There are 14 residues in the CDR3. The CDR3 nucleotides are TGCGCCAGCAGCCAACCAGGGACAGGGAAAGGCTACACCTTC. This sequence encodes CASSQPGTGKGYTF.

The V and J genes are TRBV7-2 and TRBJ1-6, with unresolved D. The germline V gene has CDR1 SGHTA and CDR2 FQGNSA. V lost 1 base, J lost 5 bases, and 6 bases lay in between. This CDR3 has 14 residues. CDR3: CASSLGSDNSPLHF. The CDR3 DNA reads TGTGCCAGCAGCTTAGGCAGTGATAATTCACCCCTCCACTTT.

This sequence joins TRBV6-6 and TRBJ1-3; 7 bases fit TRBD1. V lost 2 bases and J lost 8; bases outside the gene matches: 9. Germline V gene lookup returns CDR1 MNHNY and CDR2 SVGAGI (reference sequence). The CDR3 length is 15 residues. The CDR3 loop reads CASSYHRGARDTIYF. Here the CDR3 DNA reads TGTGCCAGCAGTTACCACAGGGGTGCCCGGGACACCATATATTTT.

The chain has TRBV9 and TRBJ2-7; weak D call: TRBD1 (6 bases). Germline lookup yields CDR1 SGDLS and CDR2 YYNGEE. The V end was cut by 0 bases, the J end by 4 bases, with 11 bases between. The CDR3 totals 14 residues. In nucleotides, the CDR3 is TGTGCCAGCAGCGTAGTACAGGGACCGTACGAGCAGTACTTC. This translates into CASSVVQGPYEQYF.

The V gene is TRBV7-2, the J gene TRBJ1-3, with 7 bases fitting TRBD1. The CDR3 has 17 amino acids. Trimming cost V 5 bases and J 3 bases; bases outside gene matches: 13. Germline V CDR1 and CDR2: SGHTA, FQGNSA. The CDR3 DNA reads TGTGCCAGCAGCCATTTGACCAAGGGGGCGGGTGGAAACACCATATATTTT. Protein: CASSHLTKGAGGNTIYF.

The CDR3 loop is CASSLFSTDSPLHF. As DNA, the CDR3 is TGTGCCAGCAGTTTATTCTCGACAGATTCACCCCTCCACTTT. This chain uses TRBV27 with TRBJ1-6, with a tentative D call TRBD1 (5 bases). The CDR3 covers 14 residues. V lost 1 base and J 8 bases, leaving 9 bases between the germline ends. Per the germline V gene, CDR1 is MNHEY and CDR2 is SMNVEV (reference sequence).

This clone turned up a few times. The V and J genes are TRBV2 and TRBJ1-2; D is possibly TRBD1 (6 bases). Trimming removed 7 bases at V and 7 bases at J, with 16 bases between. The CDR3 loop spans 13 amino acids. Germline V gene sequence: CDR1 SNHLY, CDR2 FYNNEI. The DNA of the CDR3 is TGTGCCAGCACTCGACAGGCCGGCCTTGGCTACACCTTC. It is translated as CASTRQAGLGYTF.

This chain joins TRBV19 and TRBJ1-4; TRBD1 is a possible D gene (6 bases). The V and J ends lost 4 bases and 4 bases respectively, with 19 bases between them. The length of the CDR3 is 17 residues. Germline CDR1 reads LNHDA; CDR2 reads SQIVND (reference sequence). The DNA of the CDR3 is TGTGCCAGTAGTACCAACTGGGGGACATCGGGTAATGAAAAACTGTTTTTT. Translation gives CASSTNWGTSGNEKLFF.

This clone was picked up a small number of times. The chain has TRBV27 and TRBJ2-2; TRBD1 might be the D (6 bases). Germline V gene sequence: CDR1 MNHEY, CDR2 SMNVEV (reference sequence). The CDR3 has 16 amino acids. The V end was cut by 2 bases, the J end by 4 bases, with 14 bases between. The CDR3 DNA sequence: TGTGCCAGCAGTTTAGGTTCCAGGGGCGTCACCGGGGAGCTGTTTTTT. It translates to CASSLGSRGVTGELFF.

The chain joins TRBV2 to TRBJ2-6; 9 nucleotides line up with TRBD2. Losses at the gene ends were 2 bases for V and 3 bases for J; bases not matched to a gene: 5. Germline CDR1 SNHLY, CDR2 FYNNEI. This CDR3 region has 17 residues. The CDR3 region has the DNA TGTGCCAGCAGTGAACGGGGCGGGGGGGTTGGGGCCAACGTCCTGACTTTC. Protein: CASSERGGGVGANVLTF.

This clone was counted between two and nine times. This chain uses TRBV5-1 with TRBJ2-1, with 9 bases that match TRBD2. With 5 bases clipped from V and 4 bases from J, the junction kept 4 bases outside the gene matches. This CDR3 contains 14 residues. Germline lookup yields CDR1 SGHRS and CDR2 YFSETQ. This CDR3 reads CASRSSGGYNEQFF. CDR3 in DNA: TGCGCCAGCAGGAGTAGCGGGGGATACAATGAGCAGTTCTTC.

The chain combines TRBV5-1 with TRBJ2-3, with TRBD2 matching 9 bases. Germline values: CDR1 SGHRS, CDR2 YFSETQ. This CDR3 has 16 residues. With 5 bases clipped from V and 3 bases from J, the junction kept 10 bases outside the gene matches. CDR3: CASSSSIAGVTDTQYF. The CDR3 nucleotides are TGCGCCAGCAGTTCGTCGATAGCGGGGGTAACAGATACGCAGTATTTT. The variable domain in full, with the rest retrieved from reference TRBV5-1 and TRBJ2-3, is KAGVTQTPRYLIKTRGQQVTLSCSPISGHRSVSWYQQTPGQGLQFLFEYFSETQRNKGNFPGRFSGRQFSNSRSEMNVSTLELGDSALYLCASSSSIAGVTDTQYFGPGTRLTVL.

This chain connects TRBV18 to TRBJ1-1; D gene uncertain. Per germline, CDR1 KGHSH and CDR2 LQKENI. This CDR3 region has 14 residues. Trimming took 5 bases from V and 4 from J, leaving 14 bases between them. CDR3 sequence: CASSGAIDGTEAFF. As DNA, the CDR3 is TGTGCCAGCTCAGGTGCTATAGATGGCACTGAAGCTTTCTTT.

This clone was counted between two and nine times. The chain combines TRBV4-3 with TRBJ2-3; 9 bases map to TRBD2. The V gene's germline CDR1 is LGHNA and CDR2 YSLEER. The length of the CDR3 is 15 residues. V shed 4 bases, J shed 8 bases, and the junction held 10 bases outside the gene matches. The CDR3 spells CASSRRQGAGGTQYF. For the CDR3, the DNA is TGCGCCAGCAGCCGACGGCAGGGAGCGGGGGGTACGCAGTATTTT.

This chain connects TRBV27 to TRBJ2-7, with 7 bases that match TRBD2. After removal of 2 bases from V and 6 bases from J, the junction contained 7 bases not matched to a gene. Germline V gene data show CDR1 as MNHEY and CDR2 as SMNVEV (reference sequence). The CDR3 runs to 14 residues. This chain's CDR3 is CASSLGGGVGEQYV. The CDR3 DNA is TGTGCCAGCAGTTTAGGGGGGGGTGTTGGCGAGCAGTACGTC.